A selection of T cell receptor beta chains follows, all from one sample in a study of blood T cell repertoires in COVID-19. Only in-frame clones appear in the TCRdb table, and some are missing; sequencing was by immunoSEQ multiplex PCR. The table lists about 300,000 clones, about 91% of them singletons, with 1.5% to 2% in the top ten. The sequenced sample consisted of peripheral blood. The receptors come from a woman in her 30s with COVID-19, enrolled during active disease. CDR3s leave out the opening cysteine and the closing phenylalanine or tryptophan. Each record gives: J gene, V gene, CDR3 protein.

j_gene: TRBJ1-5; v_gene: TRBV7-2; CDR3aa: ASSLVGEGGARQPQH
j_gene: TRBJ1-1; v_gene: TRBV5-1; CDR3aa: ASSPAGTGGTEAF
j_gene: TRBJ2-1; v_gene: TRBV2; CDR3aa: ASNTDYANEQF
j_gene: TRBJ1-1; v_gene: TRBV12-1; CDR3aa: ASSSFF
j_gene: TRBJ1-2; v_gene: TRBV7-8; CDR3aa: ASSLSGGNYGYT
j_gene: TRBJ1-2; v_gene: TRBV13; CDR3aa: ASSLNRGSYGYT
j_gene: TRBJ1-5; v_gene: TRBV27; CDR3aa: ASSSGNQPQH
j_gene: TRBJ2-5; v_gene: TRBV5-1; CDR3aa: ASSLGGRETQY
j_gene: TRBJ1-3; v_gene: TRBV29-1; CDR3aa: SGKQGAGNTIY
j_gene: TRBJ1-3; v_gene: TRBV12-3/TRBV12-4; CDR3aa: ASSLRENTIY
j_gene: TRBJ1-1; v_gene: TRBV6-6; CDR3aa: ASSYRGRGTTEAF
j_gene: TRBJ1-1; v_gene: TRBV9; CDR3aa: ASSGTGGSEAF
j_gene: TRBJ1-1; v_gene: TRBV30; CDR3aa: AWSPTGGGRAF
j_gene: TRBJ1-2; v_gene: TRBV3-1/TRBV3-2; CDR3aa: ASSRTGTGGRAGYT
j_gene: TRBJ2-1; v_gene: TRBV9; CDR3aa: ASSRGLAGAHAF
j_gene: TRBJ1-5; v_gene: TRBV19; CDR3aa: ASSDSFHIDQPQH
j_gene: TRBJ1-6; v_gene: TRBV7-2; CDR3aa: ASSSAGTPNSPLH
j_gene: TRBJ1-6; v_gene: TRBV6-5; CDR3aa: ASSYSDRSYSPLH
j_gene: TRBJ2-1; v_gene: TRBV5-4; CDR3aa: ASSSLAGENYNEQF
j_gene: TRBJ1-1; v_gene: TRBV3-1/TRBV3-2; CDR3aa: ASSGDRTTEAF
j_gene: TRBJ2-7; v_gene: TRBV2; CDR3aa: ASSEKIQGYEQY
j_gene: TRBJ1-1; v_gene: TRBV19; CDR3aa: ASGTGGVTEAF
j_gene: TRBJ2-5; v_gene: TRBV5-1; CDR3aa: ASSLGRGLQETQY
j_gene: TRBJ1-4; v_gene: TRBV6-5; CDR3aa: ASSTQGAANEKLF
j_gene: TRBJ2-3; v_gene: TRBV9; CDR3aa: ASSVDGGGYTDTQY
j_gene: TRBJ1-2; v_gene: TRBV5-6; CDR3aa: ASSPGVKRGYT
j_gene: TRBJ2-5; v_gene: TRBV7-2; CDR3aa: ASSPTRTSQETQY
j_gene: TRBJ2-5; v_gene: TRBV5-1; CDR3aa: ASSLVTSGGASSD
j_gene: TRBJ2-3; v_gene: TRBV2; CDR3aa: ASSEIATSDTQY
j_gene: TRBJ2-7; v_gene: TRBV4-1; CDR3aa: ASSQDPGQGGEQY
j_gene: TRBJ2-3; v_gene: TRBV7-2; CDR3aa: ASSRPSGGDTQY
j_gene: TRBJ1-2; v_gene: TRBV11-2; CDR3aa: ASSSGYGYT
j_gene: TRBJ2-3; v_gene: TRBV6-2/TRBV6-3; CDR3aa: ASSERGGLGDTQY
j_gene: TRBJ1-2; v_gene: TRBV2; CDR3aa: ASRLNRESDGYT
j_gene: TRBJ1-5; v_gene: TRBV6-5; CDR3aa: ASSQGGQPQH
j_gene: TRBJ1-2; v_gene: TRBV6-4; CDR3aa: ASSEWGQGAHGYT
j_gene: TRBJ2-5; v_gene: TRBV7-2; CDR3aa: ASSLALFQRVY
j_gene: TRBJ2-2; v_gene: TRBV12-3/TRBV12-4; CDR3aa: ASSPHNTGELF
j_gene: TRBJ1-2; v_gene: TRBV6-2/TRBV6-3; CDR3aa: ASSSDYGYT
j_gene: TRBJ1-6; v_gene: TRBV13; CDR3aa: ASSSQGTSSPLH
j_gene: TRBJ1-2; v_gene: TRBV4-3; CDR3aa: ASSQDVGGWGYT
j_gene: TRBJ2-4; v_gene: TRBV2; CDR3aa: ASRRDLAKNIQY
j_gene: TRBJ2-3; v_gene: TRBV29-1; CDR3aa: SATVAGVGDTQY
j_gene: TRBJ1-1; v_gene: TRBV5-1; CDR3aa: ASSFGGNTEAF
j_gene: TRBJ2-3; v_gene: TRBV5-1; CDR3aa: ASSSQSPDTQY
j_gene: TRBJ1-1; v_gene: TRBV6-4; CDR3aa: AILNRTGLNTEAF
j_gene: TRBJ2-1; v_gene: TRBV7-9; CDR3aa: ASSLVIAPSDEQF
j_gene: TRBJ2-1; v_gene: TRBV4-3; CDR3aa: ASSQDPRGSYNEQF
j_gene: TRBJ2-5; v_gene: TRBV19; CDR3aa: ARITGGHQETQY
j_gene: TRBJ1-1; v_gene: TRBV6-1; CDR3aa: ASSEVVRGGTEAF
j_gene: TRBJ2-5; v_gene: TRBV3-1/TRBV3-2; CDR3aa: ASRYAGGPETQY
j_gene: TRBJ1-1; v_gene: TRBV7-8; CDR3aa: ASSRDRTEAF